Listed here are 12 T cell receptor beta chains from one sample, sequenced in a study of T cell repertoires in cytomegalovirus infection. TCRdb called the reads again in MiXCR, with one record for every CDR3 protein. The sample consists of a few hundred thousand distinct CDR3 sequences, around a tenth of them appearing once. The material sequenced was PBMCs. Receptor source: a human donor in good health (CMV status not recorded). Some clones in this sample may be carry-over from other donors' samples.

This clonotype showed up just a few times. DNA for the CDR3: TGTGCCAGCAGCAAGACCGGGACAGGAAGCTCCTACGAGCAGTACTTC. Its protein product is CASSKTGTGSSYEQYF. V usage is TRBV7-2 and J usage is TRBJ2-7, with 8 bases aligning to TRBD1. The V gene's germline CDR1 is SGHTA and CDR2 FQGNSA. This CDR3 region has 16 residues. V was pared by 5 bases and J by 0 bases, with 9 bases of the junction left unmatched.

There are many counts of this clonotype. The chain combines TRBV12-3 or TRBV12-4 with TRBJ1-1; no reliable D call. This CDR3 has 12 residues. V lost 8 bases, J lost 4 bases, and 11 bases lay in between. CDR3 DNA: TGTGCCAGCGGGTTTAGGTTCACTGAAGCTTTCTTT. This encodes CASGFRFTEAFF.

This clonotype came up a few times. The chain links TRBV7-6 to TRBJ2-1; 7 nucleotides agree with TRBD2. V lost 3 bases and J lost 2; bases outside the gene matches: 4. Per germline, CDR1 SGHVS and CDR2 FNYEAQ. The CDR3 contains 15 residues. The CDR3 DNA follows: TGTGCCAGCAGCTTCGAGCGGGGCCCCTACAATGAGCAGTTCTTC. Residues: CASSFERGPYNEQFF.

V is TRBV20-1 and J is TRBJ2-7; perhaps TRBD2 as D (7 bases). Deletions cut 6 bases from V and 6 bases from J, with 24 bases between. Germline V CDR1 and CDR2: DFQATT, SNEGSKA (reference sequence). The CDR3 has 15 amino acids. The CDR3, as DNA: TGCAGTGCCTTTAGCGAGGGGGGGCGCCGGGGCGAGCAGTACTTC. Amino acids: CSAFSEGGRRGEQYF.

The genes are TRBV12-5 and TRBJ2-7; possibly TRBD1 for D (5 bases). CDR1 LGHNT and CDR2 FRNRAP come from the germline V gene. There are 16 residues in the CDR3. The V gene lost 2 bases and the J gene lost 2 bases, with 16 bases spanning the gap. The CDR3: CASGLSGSGRAYEQYF. The CDR3 coding sequence is TGTGCTAGTGGTTTGTCAGGGTCTGGAAGGGCCTACGAGCAGTACTTC. Full variable domain (remainder filled in from reference TRBV12-5 and TRBJ2-7): DARVTQTPRHKVTEMGQEVTMRCQPILGHNTVFWYRQTMMQGLELLAYFRNRAPLDDSGMPKDRFSAEMPDATLATLKIQPSEPRDSAVYFCASGLSGSGRAYEQYFGPGTRLTVT.

This chain joins TRBV6-1 and TRBJ2-7; D possibly corresponds to TRBD2 (6 bases). Germline assignment: CDR1 MNHNS and CDR2 SASEGT. This CDR3 contains 14 residues. V was trimmed by 5 bases and J by 7 bases, leaving 18 bases between them. CDR3 in amino acids: CASSYRFGGTEQYF. The CDR3, as DNA: TGTGCCAGCAGTTACCGTTTTGGAGGGACTGAGCAGTACTTC.

This clonotype was seen many times. CDR3 bases: TGTGCCAGCAGCTTAGAGGACCACTACAATGAGCAGTTCTTC. It yields the protein CASSLEDHYNEQFF. The chain carries TRBV7-9 and TRBJ2-1; D unclear. The CDR3 covers 14 residues. Between the trimmed V and J ends, which lost 1 base and 3 bases, there was a span of 7 bases. The germline V gene has CDR1 SEHNR and CDR2 FQNEAQ (reference sequence).

V usage is TRBV9 and J usage is TRBJ1-5; TRBD1 matches at 10 bases. V lost 3 bases, J lost 1 base, and 1 base stayed unmatched. This CDR3 comprises 15 residues. CDR1 is SGDLS, CDR2 YYNGEE, per germline. CDR3 nucleotides: TGTGCCAGCAGCGCGGGACAGGGGAGCAATCAGCCCCAGCATTTT. Its protein is CASSAGQGSNQPQHF.

This clonotype was seen many times. The chain links TRBV7-2 to TRBJ1-2, with a possible D match to TRBD1 (5 bases). The CDR3 sequence is 14 residues long. Between the trimmed V and J ends, which lost 5 bases and 2 bases, there was a span of 12 bases. Germline loops: CDR1 SGHTA, CDR2 FQGNSA. The CDR3 coding sequence is TGTGCCAGCAGCGAGAGGACAAGAAACTATGGCTACACCTTC. Translating gives CASSERTRNYGYTF.

This clonotype occurred many times. The chain carries TRBV7-2 and TRBJ1-4, with unresolved D. The length of the CDR3 is 15 residues. From germline, CDR1 is SGHTA and CDR2 FQGNSA. The ends were cut back, 2 bases at V and 7 bases at J, with 14 bases in the middle. CDR3 in amino acids: CASSLRMGISEKLFF. In DNA, the CDR3 is TGTGCCAGCAGCTTAAGGATGGGTATCAGTGAAAAACTGTTTTTT.

Concerning this clonotype: Possible read error: a much larger clone is one base away. The gene calls are TRBV7-2 and TRBJ2-7; either TRBD1 or TRBD2 may supply D (5 bases each). Germline V gene data show CDR1 as SGHTA and CDR2 as FQGNSA. The CDR3 runs to 14 residues. Written as DNA, the CDR3 is TGTGTCAGCAGCCACCGGGACCCTGGCGGCGAGCAGTACTTC. Translating gives CVSSHRDPGGEQYF.

J is TRBJ2-5 and V is TRBV5-4; TRBD2 matches at 8 bases. Germline assignment: CDR1 SGHNT and CDR2 YYREEE (reference sequence). The CDR3 spans 15 residues. J lost 5 bases, V lost 2 bases, and 8 bases had no gene match. The CDR3 DNA reads as TGTGCCAGCAGCTTCACGGGAGGGCCGGGGGAGACCCAGTACTTC. The encoded protein is CASSFTGGPGETQYF. Filled out from reference TRBV5-4 and TRBJ2-5, the complete variable domain reads ETGVTQSPTHLIKTRGQQVTLRCSSQSGHNTVSWYQQALGQGPQFIFQYYREEENGRGNFPPRFSGLQFPNYSSELNVNALELDDSALYLCASSFTGGPGETQYFGPGTRLLVL.